What follows are 24 T cell receptor beta chains derived from one specimen sequenced in a study of post-analysis software for immune sequencing data. TCR beta cDNA libraries included unique molecular identifiers. TCRdb ran MiXCR on the PCR reads and lists one entry per CDR3 protein. The repertoire holds roughly 540,000 distinct CDR3 sequences, with about a third as singletons. Study-wide findings and caveats: Roughly five TRBV segments were more frequent in patients than controls; TRBV5-6, TRBV5-1 and TRBV20-1 belonged to this group.

Their antigens are not known. The material sequenced was blood. Receptor source: a girl aged 2-17 years with multiple sclerosis.

A few counts support this clonotype. J is TRBJ1-2 and V is TRBV6-5, with 7 bases identical to TRBD1. CDR3 size: 15 residues. The V gene's germline CDR1 is MNHEY and CDR2 SVGAGI. The V segment lost 5 bases and the J segment 2 bases; nucleotides outside the gene matches: 8. In DNA form, the CDR3 reads TGTGCCAGCAGTCCCTTTATGACAGGGAACTATGGCTACACCTTC. Translated, it gives CASSPFMTGNYGYTF.

This chain links TRBV4-1 with TRBJ2-1, with 11 bases identical to TRBD1. The CDR3 extends over 16 amino acids. V lost 4 bases and J lost 7; bases outside the gene matches: 9. Germline CDR1 reads MGHRA; CDR2 reads YSYEKL. The CDR3 DNA sequence: TGCGCCAGCAGCCCCACCGGACAGGGGGCGCGGAATGAGCAGTTCTTC. It encodes CASSPTGQGARNEQFF.

The chain is built from TRBV7-2 and TRBJ2-5; perhaps D is TRBD1 or TRBD2 (5 bases each). The CDR3 totals 15 residues. From germline, CDR1 is SGHTA and CDR2 FQGNSA. V dropped 0 bases and J dropped 7 bases, with 15 bases sitting between them. CDR3 amino acids: CASSLAGTNLGTQYF. Here the CDR3 DNA reads TGTGCCAGCAGCTTAGCGGGGACCAACCTTGGGACCCAGTACTTC.

The genes are TRBV2 and TRBJ1-2, with D perhaps matching TRBD1 (5 bases). Germline loops: CDR1 SNHLY, CDR2 FYNNEI. The CDR3 has 13 amino acids. The V end was cut by 3 bases, the J end by 4 bases, with 9 bases between. The CDR3 region is CASSDRAGYGYTF. Written as DNA, the CDR3 is TGTGCCAGCAGTGACAGGGCGGGCTATGGCTACACCTTC.

This clonotype was detected a few times. The rearrangement uses TRBV12-3 or TRBV12-4 and TRBJ2-3; tentative D call: TRBD2 (6 bases). V lost 2 bases and J 1 base, leaving 10 bases between the germline ends. The CDR3 has 15 residues. CDR3 residues: CASSLRGLGTDTQYF. The CDR3, as DNA: TGTGCCAGCAGTTTACGGGGACTCGGCACAGATACGCAGTATTTT.

This clonotype was detected only a few times. The rearrangement joins TRBV11-1 to TRBJ2-7, with D possibly matching TRBD2 (5 bases). CDR1 and CDR2 from the germline V gene are SGHAT and FQDESV (reference sequence). The CDR3 has 14 amino acids. Trimming cost V 7 bases and J 6 bases, with 19 bases left between them. As DNA, the CDR3 is TGTGCCAGCATGGAGGCTCGGGGTTCATCCGAGCAGTACTTC. Translated: CASMEARGSSEQYF.

V usage is TRBV12-3 or TRBV12-4 and J usage is TRBJ1-5, with 10 bases that match TRBD1. CDR3 length equals 14 residues. The V and J ends lost 6 bases and 5 bases, in that order; junction bases with no gene match: 4. CDR3 DNA sequence: TGTGCCAGCAGGGCGACAGGGGGCCATCAGCCCCAGCATTTT. Protein sequence: CASRATGGHQPQHF.

This chain connects TRBV11-2 to TRBJ2-3, with D unclear. V gave up 10 bases and J gave up 4 bases, with 15 bases separating them. Germline V gene lookup returns CDR1 SGHAT and CDR2 FQNNGV. The CDR3 spans 13 residues. This CDR3 is CATSGLAADTQYF. The CDR3 region has the DNA TGTGCCACCTCGGGCCTCGCCGCAGATACGCAGTATTTT.

The J gene is TRBJ2-1, the V gene TRBV20-1, with 11 nucleotides matching TRBD2. V shed 0 bases, J shed 8 bases, and the junction held 6 bases outside the gene matches. Per the germline V gene, CDR1 is DFQATT and CDR2 is SNEGSKA (reference sequence). The length of the CDR3 is 15 residues. The CDR3 here is CSARDVTSGEDEQFF. The CDR3 bases are TGCAGTGCTAGAGACGTGACTAGCGGGGAAGATGAGCAGTTCTTC.

In its sample, this clonotype was seen a few times. The chain uses TRBV5-1 and TRBJ2-5, with TRBD1 matching 7 bases. Germline CDR1 SGHRS, CDR2 YFSETQ. The trim removed 3 bases at V and 11 bases at J, leaving 10 bases unmatched. The CDR3 covers 13 residues. The CDR3 here is CASSWTGYNEQYF. The CDR3 DNA reads TGCGCCAGCAGCTGGACAGGTTACAATGAGCAGTACTTC.

The chain joins TRBV7-8 to TRBJ2-5; D is unresolved. The J call may not be correct, given that the DNA end is closer to TRBJ2-7. There are 16 residues in the CDR3. Germline CDR1 SGHVS, CDR2 FQNEAQ. CDR3 sequence: CASSPTVLPTLYEQYF. The CDR3 DNA reads as TGTGCCAGCAGCCCTACAGTTCTGCCGACACTTTACGAGCAGTACTTC.

The chain joins TRBV7-9 to TRBJ1-2; possible D gene TRBD1, 6 bases. The CDR3 covers 16 residues. Germline assignment: CDR1 SEHNR and CDR2 FQNEAQ (reference sequence). V lost 3 bases, J lost 4 bases, and 18 bases lay in between. CDR3: CASSFSIPGDRYGYTF. CDR3 in DNA: TGTGCCAGCAGCTTCTCCATCCCAGGGGATCGCTATGGCTACACCTTC.

This clonotype appeared a few times. The chain employs TRBV7-9 and TRBJ1-4; D uncertain. Germline lookup yields CDR1 SEHNR and CDR2 FQNEAQ (reference sequence). This CDR3 has 16 residues. Deletions cut 5 bases from V and 5 bases from J, with 18 bases between. The CDR3 loop reads CASSRSVWVRNEKLFF. The CDR3 bases are TGTGCCAGCAGCCGATCGGTTTGGGTCCGGAATGAAAAACTGTTTTTT.

This sequence joins TRBV11-2 and TRBJ2-5, with 7 bases identical to TRBD1. The germline V gene has CDR1 SGHAT and CDR2 FQNNGV. V was clipped by 0 bases and J by 4 bases; unmatched bases: 5. This CDR3 spans 15 amino acids. The CDR3 DNA is TGTGCCAGCAGCTTAGAGGGGCACAGGGGAGAGACCCAGTACTTC. It codes for CASSLEGHRGETQYF.

This clonotype was found a few times. The rearrangement links TRBV12-3 or TRBV12-4 to TRBJ1-6; weak D call: TRBD1 (6 bases). V shed 5 bases and J shed 8 bases, with 13 bases lying between them. The length of the CDR3 is 14 residues. CDR3 in amino acids: CASSPRQDYSPLHF. Here the CDR3 DNA reads TGTGCCAGCAGTCCGCGACAGGATTATTCACCCCTCCACTTT.

Of note for this clonotype: Relative to the germline gene, one junction end is altered; a read error may explain this. The chain combines TRBV7-3 with TRBJ2-2, with D perhaps matching TRBD1 or TRBD2 (5 bases each). This CDR3 is built from 15 residues. The germline CDR1 and CDR2 sequences are SGHTA and FQGTGA. The CDR3 spells CASSLTGTNTRELFF. CDR3 DNA sequence: TGTGCCAGCAGCTTAACTGGGACCAACACCAGGGAGCTGTTTTTT.

The DNA of the CDR3 is TGTGCCAGCAGCTTGGCCATACAGGAACTCGGAGACCCCTATGGCTACACCTTC. It yields the protein CASSLAIQELGDPYGYTF. The chain couples TRBV5-6 to TRBJ1-2; D perhaps matches TRBD1 (5 bases). This CDR3 contains 18 residues. CDR1 and CDR2 (germline): SGHDT, YYEEEE. V was shortened by 0 bases and J by 4 bases, with 22 bases between the two germline ends. Variable domain in full (rest from reference TRBV5-6 and TRBJ1-2): DAGVTQSPTHLIKTRGQQVTLRCSPKSGHDTVSWYQQALGQGPQFIFQYYEEEERQRGNFPDRFSGHQFPNYSSELNVNALLLGDSALYLCASSLAIQELGDPYGYTFGSGTRLTVV.

On this clonotype: An end of the junction does not agree with germline; a read error may underlie this. The V call is TRBV13, the J call TRBJ2-3; 7 nucleotides line up with TRBD1. The germline V gene encodes CDR1 PRHDT and CDR2 FYEKMQ (reference sequence). The CDR3 spans 16 residues. CDR3 DNA: TGTGCCAACAGCTTAAGGGCTAAGGGGGCGGAGGATACGCAGTATTTT. It yields the protein CANSLRAKGAEDTQYF.

The chain employs TRBV20-1 and TRBJ2-7; 9 nucleotides match TRBD1. The germline gives CDR1 DFQATT, CDR2 SNEGSKA (reference sequence). The V gene end was trimmed by 5 bases and the J gene end by 2 bases; junction bases not matched to a gene: 4. This CDR3 comprises 13 residues. The CDR3 DNA sequence: TGCAGTGCTGGGGACAGGGCCCCCTACGAGCAGTACTTC. It codes for CSAGDRAPYEQYF.

As concerns this clonotype: A junction boundary mismatches the germline segment, possibly from a read error. The V gene is TRBV7-2, the J gene TRBJ1-1, with no clear D. The CDR3 spans 13 residues. Per germline, CDR1 SGHTA and CDR2 FQGNSA. CDR3 nucleotides: TGTGCCAGCGGCTTAGCGCCGAACACTGAAGCTTTCTTT. Amino acid sequence: CASGLAPNTEAFF.

This clonotype was observed a few times. The rearrangement joins TRBV5-1 to TRBJ1-1, with TRBD1 as a possible D gene (5 bases). Trimming removed 0 bases at V and 6 bases at J, with 18 bases between. Germline loops: CDR1 SGHRS, CDR2 YFSETQ. CDR3 length: 16 amino acids. In DNA form, the CDR3 reads TGCGCCAGCAGCTTGGACCCGGGAGGGGCAGCTGCTGAAGCTTTCTTT. This translates into CASSLDPGGAAAEAFF. Full variable domain (rest looked up from reference TRBV5-1 and TRBJ1-1): KAGVTQTPRYLIKTRGQQVTLSCSPISGHRSVSWYQQTPGQGLQFLFEYFSETQRNKGNFPGRFSGRQFSNSRSEMNVSTLELGDSALYLCASSLDPGGAAAEAFFGQGTRLTVV.

This clonotype occurred once. V gene TRBV4-1 combines with J gene TRBJ2-2, with 8 positions matching TRBD1. The CDR3 is made up of 17 amino acids. The junction had 10 bases not matched to a gene; V was cut back by 2 bases and J by 5 bases. The V gene's germline CDR1 is MGHRA and CDR2 YSYEKL. The CDR3 spells CASSQPYQGARTGELFF. For the CDR3, the DNA is TGCGCCAGCAGCCAACCCTATCAGGGGGCGCGAACCGGGGAGCTGTTTTTT.

V usage is TRBV12-3 or TRBV12-4 and J usage is TRBJ2-7; D is perhaps TRBD1 (5 bases). The CDR3 extends over 15 amino acids. Trimming took off 1 base at V and 2 bases at J, with 12 bases between the two ends. The CDR3 protein is CASSLVPGPPYEQYF. CDR3 sequence (DNA): TGTGCCAGCAGTTTAGTCCCAGGGCCCCCCTACGAGCAGTACTTC.

The chain couples TRBV5-6 to TRBJ2-7; no firm D call. Per germline, CDR1 SGHDT and CDR2 YYEEEE. Deletions cut 3 bases from V and 2 bases from J, with 9 bases between. The CDR3 spans 13 residues. CDR3 sequence: CASSYGSAYEQYF. The CDR3 DNA reads as TGTGCCAGCAGCTATGGCAGCGCCTACGAGCAGTACTTC.